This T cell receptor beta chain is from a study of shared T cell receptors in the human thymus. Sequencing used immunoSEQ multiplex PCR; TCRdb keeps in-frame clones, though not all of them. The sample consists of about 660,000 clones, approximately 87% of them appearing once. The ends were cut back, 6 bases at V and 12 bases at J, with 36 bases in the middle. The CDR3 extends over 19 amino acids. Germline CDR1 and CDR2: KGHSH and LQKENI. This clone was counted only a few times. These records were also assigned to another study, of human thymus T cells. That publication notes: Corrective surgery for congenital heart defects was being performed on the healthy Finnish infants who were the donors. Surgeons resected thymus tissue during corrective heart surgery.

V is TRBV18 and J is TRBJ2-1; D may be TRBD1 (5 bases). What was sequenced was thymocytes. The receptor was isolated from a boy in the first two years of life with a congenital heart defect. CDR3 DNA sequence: TGTGCCAGCTCGCCCTCCCCGACAGAGGAAGGCCCCCGGCCTCAGGGGCAGTTCTTC. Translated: CASSPSPTEEGPRPQGQFF.